The text below deals with one T cell receptor (beta chain). Antigen: not known. The sample belongs to a study of shared clonotypes between healthy human individuals. Study-level results: In several donors, approximately 5% of naive CD4 clonotypes appeared in common.

The naive CD8 fraction comprised CD45RO-negative cells positively selected for CCR7 and excluded terminally differentiated effector memory CD45RA+ cells. Trimming took 5 bases from V and 0 from J, leaving 16 bases between them. Germline V gene data show CDR1 as SEHNR and CDR2 as FQNEAQ (reference sequence). CDR3 length: 17 residues. Measured with immunoSEQ multiplex PCR; TCRdb has only the in-frame clones, and not every one. The sample consists of about 2.2 million clones, just over 90% of them appearing once. This receptor was identified in a man between 18 and 35 years old in good health. Some clones in this sample may be carry-over from other donors' samples. The chain has TRBV7-9 and TRBJ2-2, with D possibly matching TRBD1 (6 bases). The sequencing sample was made of naive CD8+ T cells from PBMCs. CDR3 DNA sequence: TGTGCCAGCAGCAGCAGACAGGACCCGGCGAACACCGGGGAGCTGTTTTTT. Its translation: CASSSRQDPANTGELFF. Combining the CDR3 with reference TRBV7-9 and TRBJ2-2 gives the whole variable domain DTGVSQNPRHKITKRGQNVTFRCDPISEHNRLYWYRQTLGQGPEFLTYFQNEAQLEKSRLLSDRFSAERPKGSFSTLEIQRTEQGDSAMYLCASSSRQDPANTGELFFGEGSRLTVL.